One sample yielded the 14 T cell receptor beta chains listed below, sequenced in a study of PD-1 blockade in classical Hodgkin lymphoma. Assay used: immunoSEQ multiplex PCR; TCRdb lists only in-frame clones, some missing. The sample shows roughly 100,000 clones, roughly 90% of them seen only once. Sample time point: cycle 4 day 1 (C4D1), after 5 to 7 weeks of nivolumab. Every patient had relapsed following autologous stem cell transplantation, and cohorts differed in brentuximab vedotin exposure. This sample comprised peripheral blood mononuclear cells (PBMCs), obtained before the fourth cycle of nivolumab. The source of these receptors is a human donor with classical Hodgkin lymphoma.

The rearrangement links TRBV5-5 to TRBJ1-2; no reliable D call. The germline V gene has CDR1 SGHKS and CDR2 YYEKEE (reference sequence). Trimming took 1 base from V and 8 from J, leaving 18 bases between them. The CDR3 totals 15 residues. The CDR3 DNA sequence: TGTGCCAGCAGCTTGCTCGGGATCCAGAGTGGGGGCTACACCTTC. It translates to CASSLLGIQSGGYTF.

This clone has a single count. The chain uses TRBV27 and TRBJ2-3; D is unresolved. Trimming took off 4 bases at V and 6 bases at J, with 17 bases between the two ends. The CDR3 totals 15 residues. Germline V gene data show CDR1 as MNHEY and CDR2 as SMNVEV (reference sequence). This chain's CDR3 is CASSYGITSRDTQYF. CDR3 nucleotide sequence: TGTGCCAGCAGTTATGGGATCACCTCCAGGGATACGCAGTATTTT.

The CDR3 DNA sequence: TGTGCCTGGAGTGGGAGTAGCGGGAGTCTTACAGATACGCAGTATTTT. Amino acid sequence: CAWSGSSGSLTDTQYF. The chain carries TRBV30 and TRBJ2-3; the match to TRBD2 covers 9 bases. CDR3 length: 16 amino acids. Germline V lookup: CDR1 GTSNPN, CDR2 SVGIG (reference sequence). The V gene end was trimmed by 1 base and the J gene end by 3 bases; junction bases not matched to a gene: 8.

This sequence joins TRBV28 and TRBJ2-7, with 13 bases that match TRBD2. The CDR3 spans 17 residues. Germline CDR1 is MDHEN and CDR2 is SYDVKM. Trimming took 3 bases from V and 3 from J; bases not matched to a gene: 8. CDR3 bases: TGTGCCAGCAGTTTCCCCCCCGGACTAGCGGGAGACTACGAGCAGTACTTC. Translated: CASSFPPGLAGDYEQYF. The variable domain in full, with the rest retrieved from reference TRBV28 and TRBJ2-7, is DVKVTQSSRYLVKRTGEKVFLECVQDMDHENMFWYRQDPGLGLRLIYFSYDVKMKEKGDIPEGYSVSREKKERFSLILESASTNQTSMYLCASSFPPGLAGDYEQYFGPGTRLTVT.

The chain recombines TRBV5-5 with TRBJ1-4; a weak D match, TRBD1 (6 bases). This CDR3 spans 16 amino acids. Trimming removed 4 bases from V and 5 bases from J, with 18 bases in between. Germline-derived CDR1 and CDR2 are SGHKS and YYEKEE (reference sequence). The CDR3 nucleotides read TGTGCCAGCAGCCCCACACGGGGGCTTTTCAATGAAAAACTGTTTTTT. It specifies CASSPTRGLFNEKLFF.

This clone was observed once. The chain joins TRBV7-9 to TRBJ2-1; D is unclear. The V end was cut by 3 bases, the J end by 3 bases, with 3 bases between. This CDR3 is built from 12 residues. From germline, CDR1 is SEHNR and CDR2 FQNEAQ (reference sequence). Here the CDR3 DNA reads TGTGCCAGCAGCTTGAGCTACAATGAGCAGTTCTTC. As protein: CASSLSYNEQFF.

The CDR3 protein is CASSDSSLMNTEAFF. Here the CDR3 DNA reads TGTGCCAGCAGTGACAGCTCTCTTATGAACACTGAAGCTTTCTTT. V is TRBV2 and J is TRBJ1-1; D ambiguous. The ends were cut back, 3 bases at V and 0 bases at J, with 11 bases in the middle. The CDR3 is 15 amino acids. Germline CDR1 SNHLY, CDR2 FYNNEI.

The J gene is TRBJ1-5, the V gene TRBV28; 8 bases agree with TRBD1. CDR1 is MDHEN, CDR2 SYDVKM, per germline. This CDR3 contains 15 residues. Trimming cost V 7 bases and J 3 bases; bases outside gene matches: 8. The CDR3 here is CASTPIRGPNQPQHF. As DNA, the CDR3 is TGTGCCAGCACTCCAATCAGGGGGCCCAATCAGCCCCAGCATTTT.

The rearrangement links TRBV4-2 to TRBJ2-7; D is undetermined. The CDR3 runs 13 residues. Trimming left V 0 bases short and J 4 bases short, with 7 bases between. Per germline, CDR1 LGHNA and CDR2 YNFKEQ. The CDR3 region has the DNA TGTGCCAGCAGCCAAGATCCCAGGTACGAGCAGTACTTC. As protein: CASSQDPRYEQYF.

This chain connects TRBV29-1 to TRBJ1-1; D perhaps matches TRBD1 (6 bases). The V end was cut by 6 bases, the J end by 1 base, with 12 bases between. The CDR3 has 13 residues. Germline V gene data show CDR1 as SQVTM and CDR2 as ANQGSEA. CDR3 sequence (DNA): TGCAGCGTCCGGCTAGGGGGGAACACTGAAGCTTTCTTT. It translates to CSVRLGGNTEAFF.

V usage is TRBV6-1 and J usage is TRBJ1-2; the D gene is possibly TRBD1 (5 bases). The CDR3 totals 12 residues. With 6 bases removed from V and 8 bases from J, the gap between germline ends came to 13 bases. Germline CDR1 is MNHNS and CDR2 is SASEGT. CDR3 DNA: TGTGCCAGCAGGCAGGGCGGCGGCGGCTACACCTTC. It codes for CASRQGGGGYTF.

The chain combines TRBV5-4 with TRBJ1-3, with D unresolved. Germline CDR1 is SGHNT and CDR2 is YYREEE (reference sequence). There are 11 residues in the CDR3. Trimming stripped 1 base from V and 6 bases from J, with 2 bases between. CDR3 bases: TGTGCCAGCAGCTTGTTAAACACCATATATTTT. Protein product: CASSLLNTIYF.

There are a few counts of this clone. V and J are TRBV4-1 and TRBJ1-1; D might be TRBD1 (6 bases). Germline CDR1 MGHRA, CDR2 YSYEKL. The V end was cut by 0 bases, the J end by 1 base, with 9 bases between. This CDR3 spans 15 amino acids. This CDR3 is CASSQDSQGNTEAFF. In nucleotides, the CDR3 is TGCGCCAGCAGCCAAGATTCACAGGGGAACACTGAAGCTTTCTTT.

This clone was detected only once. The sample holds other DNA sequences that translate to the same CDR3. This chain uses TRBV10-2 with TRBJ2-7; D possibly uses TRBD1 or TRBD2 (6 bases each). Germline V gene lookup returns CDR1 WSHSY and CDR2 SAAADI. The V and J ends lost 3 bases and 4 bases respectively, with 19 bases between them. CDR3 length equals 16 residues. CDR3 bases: TGCGCCAGCAGTGATTGGTATCTCCCGGGGGCTTACGAGCAGTACTTC. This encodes CASSDWYLPGAYEQYF.